The entry below describes one TCR beta chain. The antigen is undetermined. It may be a read error: a sequence one base away is much more abundant. In TCRdb, the reads were re-called with MiXCR into one record per CDR3 protein. This sample yields roughly 80,000 distinct CDR3 sequences, of which approximately 24% are seen a single time; 50% belongs to the top ten. The CDR3 runs to 15 residues. The germline gives CDR1 MNHNS, CDR2 SASEGT. This sample is drawn from a study of T cell repertoires in cytomegalovirus infection. About the study: Recently identified HLA-C-restricted CMV epitopes and well-studied HLA-B-restricted CMV epitopes were used by the study. Indicated by public TCR beta signatures were CMV infection and matching HLA type. Whole-study results and caveats: Clonotype analysis showed dominance of the ex vivo response by HLA-C-restricted CMV-specific TCR beta clonotypes. Carriage of CMV together with the relevant HLA was identifiable through cumulative public TCR beta family frequency.

The material was CD8+ T cells from cultured PBMCs, obtained from culture after CMV antigen stimulation. This sequence was found in a human donor in good health (CMV status not recorded). Some clones in this sample may be carry-over from other donors' samples. This rearrangement joins TRBV6-1 to TRBJ2-3, with D possibly TRBD1 on 5 matching bases. CDR3 protein: CVSSALTGATDTQYF. CDR3 DNA sequence: TGTGTCAGCAGTGCTCTGACTGGGGCCACAGATACGCAGTATTTT.